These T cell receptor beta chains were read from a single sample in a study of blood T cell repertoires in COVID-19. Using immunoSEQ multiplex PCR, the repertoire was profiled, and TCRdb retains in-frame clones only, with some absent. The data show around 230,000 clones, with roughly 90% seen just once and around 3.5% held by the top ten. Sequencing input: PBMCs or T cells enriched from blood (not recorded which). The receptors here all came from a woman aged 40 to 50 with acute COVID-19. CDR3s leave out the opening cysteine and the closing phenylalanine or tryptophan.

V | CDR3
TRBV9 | ASGETGANEKLF
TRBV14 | ASSHGASAF
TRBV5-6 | ASRLDRARGNEQF
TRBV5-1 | ASSLVPGTDTQY
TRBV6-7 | ASSYVPGLVIDTQY
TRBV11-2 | ASSLGRGITTNEKLF
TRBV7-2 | ASKPGQSQETQY
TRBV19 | ASSIKDIAQNTEAF
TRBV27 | ASGGPTSGGASEQF
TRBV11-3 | ASSREHLAGAPSSYNEQF
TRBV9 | ASNRAGGQNGELF
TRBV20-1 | SASQGGLKDGYT
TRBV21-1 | ASSKETGWNTEAF
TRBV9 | ASSVRDRSNTEAF
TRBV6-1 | ASSEQENTGELF
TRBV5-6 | ASSPEAGLNPMNTEAF
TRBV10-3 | AIHQPGTSGTEAF
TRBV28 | ASSATSAPQETQY
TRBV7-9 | ASSLRIGGAGTDTQY
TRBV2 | ASRTDRVQGNEQF
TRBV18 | ASSLTGENRYGYT
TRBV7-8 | ASSQRTAGNTIY
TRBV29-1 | SVEDPETGGSYGYT
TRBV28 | ASSLPSGYNEQF
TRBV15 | ATSSQRVVNTEAF
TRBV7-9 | ASSWGQREKLF
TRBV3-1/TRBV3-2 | ASSQDSGIRNTGELF
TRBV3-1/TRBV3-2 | ASSKGTGQGLGYEQY
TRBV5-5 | ASSHTDFYGYT
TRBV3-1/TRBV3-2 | ASSQADSRGDTQY
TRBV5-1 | ASSLWRQEYIPNYGYT
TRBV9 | ASSAYRDGELF
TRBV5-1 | ASSAGTGFNLGTEAF
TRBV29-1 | SVEGARETQY
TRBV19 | ASSPGQFRDTEAF
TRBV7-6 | ASSLSTGELF
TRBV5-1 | ASSLVPSGVETQY
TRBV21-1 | ASSKGNRGTRPTVSNQPQH
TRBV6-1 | ASSEVVGQGLRGYT
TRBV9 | ASSNPRPRVSRESYNEQF
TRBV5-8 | ASSYHRGHQNTEAF
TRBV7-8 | ASSSGTWGGYT
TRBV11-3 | ASSMGLAGENTGELF
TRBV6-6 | ASSITGLAGGALGAKNIQY
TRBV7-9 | ASSHGQSNQPQH
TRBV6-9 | ASSSPGGYGYT
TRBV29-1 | SVGSGDSNQPQH
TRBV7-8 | ASSLRPPDSYLSTDTQY
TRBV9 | ASSVGQFGSNEQF
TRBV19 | ATTPAGTANTGELF
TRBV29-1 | SVEGAVYGYT
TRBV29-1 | SVRGVREKLF
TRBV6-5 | ASSWGGVTTEAF